Listed below are T cell receptor beta chains from one sample, sequenced in a study of T cells after yellow fever vaccination. MiXCR, applied by TCRdb to the 5' RACE reads, yields one record per CDR3 protein. The sample lists about 240,000 distinct CDR3 sequences; less than 8.5% were seen once. This sample comprised CD4+ T cells sorted from PBMCs, obtained 15 days after the yellow fever booster vaccination. Receptor source: a man aged 30-40 years who received the YFV17D yellow fever vaccine. Both conserved end residues are part of each CDR3. Each record gives: D gene, V gene, J gene, clone size, CDR3 protein, CDR3 DNA. The D gene is left open where the match is weak. Some rows have no size entry. The others give once, few or many, or a class for an expanded clone.

D gene: TRBD1
V gene: TRBV5-1
J gene: TRBJ2-7
clone size: many
CDR3 protein: CASSYRGINEQYF
CDR3 DNA: TGCGCCAGCAGCTACAGGGGGATAAACGAGCAGTACTTC

D gene: NA
V gene: TRBV4-3
J gene: TRBJ2-3
clone size: NA
CDR3 protein: CASSQNPLGATPDTQYF
CDR3 DNA: TGCGCCAGCAGCCAAAACCCCCTCGGGGCTACACCAGATACGCAGTATTTT

D gene: NA
V gene: TRBV20-1
J gene: TRBJ2-2
clone size: many
CDR3 protein: CSARDLRQGPTGELFF
CDR3 DNA: TGCAGTGCTAGAGATCTCCGCCAGGGTCCCACCGGGGAGCTGTTTTTT

D gene: NA
V gene: TRBV7-2
J gene: TRBJ1-1
clone size: few
CDR3 protein: CASSLSSLTRGTEAFF
CDR3 DNA: TGTGCCAGCAGCTTAAGTAGTTTGACCAGGGGCACTGAAGCTTTCTTT

D gene: NA
V gene: TRBV5-1
J gene: TRBJ2-7
clone size: many
CDR3 protein: CASSPARREYEQYF
CDR3 DNA: TGCGCCAGCAGCCCTGCGCGCAGGGAGTACGAGCAGTACTTC

D gene: TRBD2
V gene: TRBV5-1
J gene: TRBJ2-1
clone size: many
CDR3 protein: CASRASGRYNEQFF
CDR3 DNA: TGCGCCAGCAGAGCTAGCGGGAGGTACAATGAGCAGTTCTTC

D gene: NA
V gene: TRBV29-1
J gene: TRBJ2-5
clone size: NA
CDR3 protein: CSAIPDREQETQYF
CDR3 DNA: TGCAGCGCTATCCCGGACAGAGAACAAGAGACCCAGTACTTC

D gene: TRBD1
V gene: TRBV20-1
J gene: TRBJ1-2
clone size: NA
CDR3 protein: CSAQDREAYGYTF
CDR3 DNA: TGCAGTGCCCAAGACAGGGAGGCCTATGGCTACACCTTC

D gene: NA
V gene: TRBV20-1
J gene: TRBJ2-3
clone size: few
CDR3 protein: CSARLAPTQYF
CDR3 DNA: TGCAGTGCTAGACTCGCGCCCACGCAGTATTTT

D gene: NA
V gene: TRBV9
J gene: TRBJ2-7
clone size: many
CDR3 protein: CASNEAGTYEQYF
CDR3 DNA: TGTGCCAGCAACGAGGCGGGGACCTACGAGCAGTACTTC

D gene: NA
V gene: TRBV2
J gene: TRBJ2-1
clone size: few
CDR3 protein: CASIGEVIGNEQFF
CDR3 DNA: TGTGCCAGCATCGGGGAGGTTATTGGGAATGAGCAGTTCTTC

D gene: NA
V gene: TRBV4-3
J gene: TRBJ2-2
clone size: many
CDR3 protein: CASSQDHVTTGELFF
CDR3 DNA: TGCGCCAGCAGCCAAGATCATGTAACCACCGGGGAGCTGTTTTTT

D gene: NA
V gene: TRBV9
J gene: TRBJ2-2
clone size: few
CDR3 protein: CASNPSVNTGELFF
CDR3 DNA: TGTGCCAGCAATCCCTCAGTGAACACCGGGGAGCTGTTTTTT

D gene: NA
V gene: TRBV7-2
J gene: TRBJ2-3
clone size: many
CDR3 protein: CASSLGTPGDTQYF
CDR3 DNA: TGTGCCAGCAGCCTAGGGACGCCCGGGGATACGCAGTATTTT

D gene: NA
V gene: TRBV5-4
J gene: TRBJ2-2
clone size: NA
CDR3 protein: CASSLWVGELFF
CDR3 DNA: TGTGCCAGCAGCCTCTGGGTCGGGGAGCTGTTTTTT

D gene: TRBD2
V gene: TRBV28
J gene: TRBJ2-2
clone size: many
CDR3 protein: CASSFSGGTGELFF
CDR3 DNA: TGTGCCAGCAGTTTTAGCGGGGGCACCGGGGAGCTGTTTTTT

D gene: NA
V gene: TRBV6-5
J gene: TRBJ2-7
clone size: NA
CDR3 protein: CASRSFGGQSYEQYF
CDR3 DNA: TGTGCCAGCAGGTCCTTTGGGGGCCAGTCCTACGAGCAGTACTTC

D gene: NA
V gene: TRBV5-1
J gene: TRBJ2-4
clone size: few
CDR3 protein: CASSLWKTLAKNIQYF
CDR3 DNA: TGCGCCAGCAGCTTGTGGAAGACTTTAGCCAAAAACATTCAGTACTTC

D gene: NA
V gene: TRBV25-1
J gene: TRBJ2-1
clone size: few
CDR3 protein: CASSGSNEQFF
CDR3 DNA: TGTGCCAGCAGCGGAAGTAATGAGCAGTTCTTC

D gene: TRBD2
V gene: TRBV20-1
J gene: TRBJ2-3
clone size: NA
CDR3 protein: CSAPSGISDTQYF
CDR3 DNA: TGCAGTGCCCCCAGCGGGATCTCAGATACGCAGTATTTT

D gene: NA
V gene: TRBV5-1
J gene: TRBJ2-7
clone size: many
CDR3 protein: CASRDASYEQYF
CDR3 DNA: TGCGCCAGCCGGGACGCCTCCTACGAGCAGTACTTC

D gene: TRBD1
V gene: TRBV28
J gene: TRBJ2-1
clone size: NA
CDR3 protein: CASSLPDRVVEQFF
CDR3 DNA: TGTGCCAGCAGTTTACCGGACAGGGTGGTCGAGCAGTTCTTC